The 18 T cell receptor beta chains presented below share a single source sample, sequenced in a study of shared clonotypes between healthy human individuals (dated by TCRdb to 2020 to 2022). Library construction relied on the immunoSEQ multiplex PCR assay. Held by TCRdb, this immuneACCESS table contains in-frame sequences only and omits some clones. Under half of the omission traces to an unresolved V gene where checked; the cause of the rest is unknown. The sample contains roughly 1,000,000 clones, about 84% of them found a single time. 0.5% to 0.65% of the sample is taken by the ten largest. Sequencing was performed on memory CD4+ T cells from PBMCs. The cell subset or site label on this specimen signifies: CD45RA-negative fraction. Receptors were obtained from a man between 18 and 29 years old in good health. Some clones in this sample may be carry-over from other donors' samples.

This clone was detected ten times or more. This sample includes further DNA sequences coding for the same CDR3. The genes are TRBV5-3 and TRBJ2-7, with D uncertain. TRBV5-3 is noted as an ORF with a role that remains uncertain. Trimming removed 1 base at V and 3 bases at J, with 20 bases between. The CDR3 contains 17 residues. DNA for the CDR3: TGTGCCAGAAGCTTGAAATTATGGAAGGCGCCGGACTACGAGCAGTACTTC. Residues: CARSLKLWKAPDYEQYF.

The V and J genes are TRBV4-1 and TRBJ1-5; tentatively, D is TRBD1 (5 bases). Germline CDR1 MGHRA, CDR2 YSYEKL. This CDR3 has 15 residues. Deletions cut 4 bases from V and 7 bases from J, with 17 bases between. The CDR3 DNA sequence: TGCGCCAGCAGCCCGGGGGAGGGGAGGGGACAGCCCCAGCATTTT. Protein product: CASSPGEGRGQPQHF.

This rearrangement joins TRBV4-3 to TRBJ2-7; 7 bases are a match to TRBD1. CDR3 length: 15 residues. With V trimmed by 5 bases and J by 3 bases, 10 bases remained unmatched. Germline assignment: CDR1 LGHNA and CDR2 YSLEER. The CDR3, as DNA: TGCGCCAGCAGCTCCCGACAGGGTTGGGGCTACGAGCAGTACTTC. Translated, it gives CASSSRQGWGYEQYF.

The genes are TRBV6-5 and TRBJ2-1; 8 bases align to TRBD1. Germline values: CDR1 MNHEY, CDR2 SVGAGI. The CDR3 covers 14 residues. The junction had 7 bases not matched to a gene; V was cut back by 5 bases and J by 7 bases. CDR3 bases: TGTGCCAGCAGTGTAGGGACAGGCCTGAATGAGCAGTTCTTC. Its protein product is CASSVGTGLNEQFF.

This chain links TRBV7-2 with TRBJ2-7; TRBD2 might be the D (5 bases). Germline values: CDR1 SGHTA, CDR2 FQGNSA. This CDR3 region has 13 residues. V was shortened by 5 bases and J by 6 bases, with 14 bases between the two germline ends. Here the CDR3 DNA reads TGTGCCAGCAGCGAACAACTAGTAACCGAGCAGTACTTC. Protein sequence: CASSEQLVTEQYF.

The chain has TRBV18 and TRBJ1-1, with D unclear. The ends were cut back, 2 bases at V and 0 bases at J, with 13 bases in the middle. The CDR3 is made up of 16 amino acids. Looked up from germline, CDR1 is KGHSH and CDR2 is LQKENI. In nucleotides, the CDR3 is TGTGCCAGCTCACCAACTGCTCCCATCTTGAACACTGAAGCTTTCTTT. Encoded protein: CASSPTAPILNTEAFF.

This clone was counted only a few times. The genes are TRBV7-3 and TRBJ1-1; D is unresolved. Trimming took 6 bases from V and 1 from J, leaving 12 bases between them. The CDR3 spans 14 residues. Germline loops: CDR1 SGHTA, CDR2 FQGTGA. CDR3 bases: TGTGCCAGCAGTCCAGCCCGGTCGAACACTGAAGCTTTCTTT. It translates to CASSPARSNTEAFF. The complete variable domain, with remaining parts taken from reference TRBV7-3 and TRBJ1-1, reads GAGVSQTPSNKVTEKGKYVELRCDPISGHTALYWYRQSLGQGPEFLIYFQGTGAADDSGLPNDRFFAVRPEGSVSTLKIQRTERGDSAVYLCASSPARSNTEAFFGQGTRLTVV.

Notes on this clone: The identical CDR3 is also encoded by other nucleotide sequences in the sample. The chain links TRBV30 to TRBJ2-5; no firm D call. Trimming stripped 3 bases from V and 3 bases from J, with 5 bases between. This CDR3 has 11 amino acids. The germline V gene has CDR1 GTSNPN and CDR2 SVGIG (reference sequence). The CDR3 DNA sequence: TGTGCCTGGAGAGGCGAAGAGACCCAGTACTTC. The encoded protein is CAWRGEETQYF.

The chain combines TRBV6-1 with TRBJ1-1; TRBD1 aligns across 12 bases. J was trimmed by 12 bases and V by 3 bases; bases with no gene match: 11. The CDR3 consists of 15 residues. Germline CDR1 and CDR2: MNHNS and SASEGT. This CDR3 is CASSDPGQGAPITFF. CDR3 coding DNA: TGTGCCAGCAGTGATCCGGGACAGGGGGCGCCCATCACTTTCTTT.

The chain has TRBV10-3 and TRBJ1-1; D unresolved. Trimming took off 0 bases at V and 4 bases at J, with 9 bases between the two ends. The CDR3 runs to 14 residues. Germline CDR1 is ENHRY and CDR2 is SYGVKD. The CDR3 loop is CAISESTVATEAFF. DNA for the CDR3: TGTGCCATCAGTGAGTCTACAGTGGCCACTGAAGCTTTCTTT.

DNA for the CDR3: TGTGCCAGCAGCGTAGGTGTGGGGGGTTTGTACGAAAAACTGTTTTTT. The encoded protein is CASSVGVGGLYEKLFF. This chain uses TRBV9 with TRBJ1-4; perhaps TRBD1 as D (5 bases). CDR3 length: 16 amino acids. Germline CDR1 is SGDLS and CDR2 is YYNGEE. The germline V and J ends were trimmed by 0 bases and 8 bases, with 17 bases remaining between them.

This clone was recorded many times. V gene TRBV10-2 combines with J gene TRBJ2-7, with no clear D. Germline loops: CDR1 WSHSY, CDR2 SAAADI. This CDR3 has 13 amino acids. With 7 bases removed from V and 3 bases from J, the gap between germline ends came to 13 bases. The CDR3 is CASTPKGSYEQYF. The CDR3 bases are TGCGCCAGCACCCCGAAGGGCAGCTACGAGCAGTACTTC.

V usage is TRBV5-4 and J usage is TRBJ1-3; 7 nucleotides agree with TRBD1. CDR1 and CDR2 from the germline V gene are SGHNT and YYREEE (reference sequence). The CDR3 has 15 amino acids. Losses at the gene ends were 4 bases for V and 2 bases for J; bases not matched to a gene: 6. DNA for the CDR3: TGTGCCAGCAGCCGCCGGGACAGAACTGGAAACACCATATATTTT. Translation gives CASSRRDRTGNTIYF.

CDR3 in amino acids: CASSFNTRMNTEAFF. CDR3 sequence (DNA): TGTGCCAGCAGTTTTAACACCAGGATGAACACTGAAGCTTTCTTT. The gene calls are TRBV28 and TRBJ1-1; D uncertain. The CDR3 consists of 15 residues. Trimming took 3 bases from V and 0 from J, leaving 11 bases between them. The germline V gene encodes CDR1 MDHEN and CDR2 SYDVKM.

This clone was counted once. The chain joins TRBV19 to TRBJ2-5, with D tentatively TRBD1 (5 bases). Trimming cost V 7 bases and J 3 bases, with 12 bases left between them. The CDR3 sequence is 13 residues long. CDR1 is LNHDA and CDR2 is SQIVND in the germline V gene (reference sequence). Written as DNA, the CDR3 is TGTGCCAGTAAGTCGGCAGGGAAAGAGACCCAGTACTTC. Its protein product is CASKSAGKETQYF.

This clone was seen ten or more times. The chain has TRBV28 and TRBJ1-2; 10 bases align to TRBD1. The CDR3 runs to 15 residues. Germline V gives CDR1 MDHEN, CDR2 SYDVKM. V shed 6 bases, J shed 8 bases, and the junction held 12 bases outside the gene matches. CDR3 loop: CASSLIDRGRRGYTF. CDR3 in DNA: TGTGCCAGCAGCCTCATCGACAGGGGGCGCCGAGGCTACACCTTC.

The CDR3 here is CASSVAIQRETQYF. DNA of the CDR3: TGTGCCAGCAGCGTAGCTATACAGAGAGAGACCCAGTACTTC. V is TRBV9 and J is TRBJ2-5; no firm D call. CDR1 is SGDLS and CDR2 is YYNGEE in the germline V gene. V lost 0 bases and J 4 bases, leaving 10 bases between the germline ends. The CDR3 is 14 residues long.

This sequence joins TRBV5-5 and TRBJ1-5, with unresolved D. The CDR3 sequence is 14 residues long. Germline V gene data show CDR1 as SGHKS and CDR2 as YYEKEE (reference sequence). V shed 0 bases and J shed 6 bases, with 10 bases lying between them. Here the CDR3 reads CASSLVELGQPQHF. CDR3 nucleotide sequence: TGTGCCAGCAGCTTGGTCGAACTGGGTCAGCCCCAGCATTTT.